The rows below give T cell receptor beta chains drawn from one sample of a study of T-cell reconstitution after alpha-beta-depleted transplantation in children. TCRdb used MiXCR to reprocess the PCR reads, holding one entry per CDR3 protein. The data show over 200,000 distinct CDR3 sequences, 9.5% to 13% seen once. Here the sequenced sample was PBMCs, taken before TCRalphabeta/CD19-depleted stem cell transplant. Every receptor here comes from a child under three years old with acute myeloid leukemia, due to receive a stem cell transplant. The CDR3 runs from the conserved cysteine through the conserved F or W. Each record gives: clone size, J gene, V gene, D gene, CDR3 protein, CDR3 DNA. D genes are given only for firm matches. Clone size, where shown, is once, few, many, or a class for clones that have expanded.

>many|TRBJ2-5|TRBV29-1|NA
CSVEVRQETQYF
TGCAGCGTTGAGGTGCGCCAAGAGACCCAGTACTTC
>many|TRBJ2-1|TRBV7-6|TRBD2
CASSRRLAEDNEQFF
TGTGCCAGCAGTAGAAGACTAGCGGAGGACAATGAGCAGTTCTTC
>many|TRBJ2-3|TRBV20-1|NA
CSARDRGTPDTQYF
TGCAGTGCTAGAGATCGGGGAACACCAGATACGCAGTATTTT
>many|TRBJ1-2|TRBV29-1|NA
CSVSDRTLRDGYTF
TGCAGCGTTTCAGACAGGACTCTACGGGATGGCTACACCTTC
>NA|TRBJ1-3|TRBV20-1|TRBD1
CSALTGDLDPNTIYF
TGCAGTGCTCTTACAGGGGACCTCGACCCGAACACTATATATTTT
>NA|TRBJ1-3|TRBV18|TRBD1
CASSHIDRGSRNTIYF
TGTGCCAGCTCACACATCGACAGGGGGAGTCGAAACACCATATATTTT
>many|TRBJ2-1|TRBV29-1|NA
CSGGVAYNEQFF
TGCAGCGGGGGGGTAGCGTACAATGAGCAGTTCTTC
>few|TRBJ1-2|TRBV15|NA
CATSRVSTSHGYTF
TGTGCCACCAGCAGAGTTTCGACAAGCCATGGCTACACCTTC
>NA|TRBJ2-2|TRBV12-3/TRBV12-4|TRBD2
CASSLTGRGNTGELFF
TGTGCCAGCAGTTTAACCGGGAGGGGTAACACCGGGGAGCTGTTTTTT
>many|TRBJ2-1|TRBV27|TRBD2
CASSLAGGINEQFF
TGTGCCAGCAGTTTAGCGGGAGGGATAAATGAGCAGTTCTTC
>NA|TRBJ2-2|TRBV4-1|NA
CASSQFFTGELFF
TGCGCCAGCAGCCAATTCTTCACCGGGGAGCTGTTTTTT
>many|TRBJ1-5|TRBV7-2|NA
CASSPVYSNQPQHF
TGTGCCAGCAGTCCTGTTTATAGCAATCAGCCCCAGCATTTT
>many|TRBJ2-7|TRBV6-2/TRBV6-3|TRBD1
CASSAGQGLSYEQYF
TGTGCCAGCAGTGCCGGACAGGGCCTCTCCTACGAGCAGTACTTC
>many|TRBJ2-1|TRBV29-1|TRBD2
CSVEDPGSGRTGYEQFF
TGCAGCGTTGAAGATCCGGGGAGCGGGAGAACTGGGTATGAGCAGTTCTTC
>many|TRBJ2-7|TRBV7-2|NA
CASSRTYYEQYF
TGTGCCAGCAGCCGGACCTACTACGAGCAGTACTTC
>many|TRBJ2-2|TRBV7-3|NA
CASSSGQHTGELFF
TGTGCCAGCAGCTCCGGACAGCACACCGGGGAGCTGTTTTTT
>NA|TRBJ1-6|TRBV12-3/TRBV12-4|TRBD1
CASSGGRGYNNSPLHF
TGTGCCAGCAGCGGGGGCAGGGGGTACAATAATTCACCCCTCCACTTT
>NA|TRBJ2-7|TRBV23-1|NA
CASSQQGEQYF
TGCGCCAGCAGTCAACAGGGCGAGCAGTACTTC
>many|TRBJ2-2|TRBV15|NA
CATSRAFYPTGELFF
TGTGCCACCAGCAGAGCCTTTTACCCCACCGGGGAGCTGTTTTTT
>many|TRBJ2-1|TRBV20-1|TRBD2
CSARVPGREQFF
TGCAGTGCTAGAGTACCCGGGAGGGAGCAGTTCTTC
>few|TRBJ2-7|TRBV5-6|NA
CASSLGYGAYEQYF
TGTGCCAGCAGCTTGGGTTACGGGGCCTACGAGCAGTACTTC
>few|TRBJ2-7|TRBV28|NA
CASSQTSGEQYF
TGTGCCAGCAGCCAAACGAGTGGAGAGCAGTACTTC
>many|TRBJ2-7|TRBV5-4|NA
CASSLDAFYEQYF
TGTGCCAGCAGCTTGGACGCCTTCTACGAGCAGTACTTC
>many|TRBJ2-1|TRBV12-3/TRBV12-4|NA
CASSLRQGVNNEQFF
TGTGCCAGCAGTTTACGGCAGGGAGTAAACAATGAGCAGTTCTTC
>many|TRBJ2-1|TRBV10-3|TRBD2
CATRGAGGVNEQFF
TGTGCCACCCGTGGAGCGGGAGGAGTTAATGAGCAGTTCTTC
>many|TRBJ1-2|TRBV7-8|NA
CASSLDQQGRGGYTF
TGTGCCAGCAGCTTAGATCAGCAGGGGCGAGGTGGCTACACCTTC
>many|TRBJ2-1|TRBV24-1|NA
CATRAASYNEQFF
TGTGCCACCAGGGCGGCCTCCTACAATGAGCAGTTCTTC
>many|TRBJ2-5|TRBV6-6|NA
CASSYGLKETQYF
TGTGCCAGCAGTTACGGACTAAAAGAGACCCAGTACTTC
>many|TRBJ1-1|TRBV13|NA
CAAGRTIEAFF
TGTGCCGCCGGCAGGACGATTGAAGCTTTCTTT
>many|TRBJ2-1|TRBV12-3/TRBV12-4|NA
CASSIALSGPGDEQFF
TGTGCCAGCAGCATTGCGTTGTCGGGGCCCGGTGATGAGCAGTTCTTC
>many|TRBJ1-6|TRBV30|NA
CAWDTGYSPLHF
TGTGCCTGGGATACAGGGTACTCACCCCTCCACTTT
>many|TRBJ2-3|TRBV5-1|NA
CASSLVVGSDTQYF
TGCGCCAGCAGCTTGGTGGTGGGATCGGATACGCAGTATTTT
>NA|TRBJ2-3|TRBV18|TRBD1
CASSPLLTGGTDTQYF
TGTGCCAGCTCACCACTACTGACAGGGGGAACAGATACGCAGTATTTT
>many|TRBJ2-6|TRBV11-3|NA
CASSLGEAFSGANVLTF
TGTGCCAGCAGCTTAGGGGAAGCGTTCTCTGGGGCCAACGTCCTGACTTTC